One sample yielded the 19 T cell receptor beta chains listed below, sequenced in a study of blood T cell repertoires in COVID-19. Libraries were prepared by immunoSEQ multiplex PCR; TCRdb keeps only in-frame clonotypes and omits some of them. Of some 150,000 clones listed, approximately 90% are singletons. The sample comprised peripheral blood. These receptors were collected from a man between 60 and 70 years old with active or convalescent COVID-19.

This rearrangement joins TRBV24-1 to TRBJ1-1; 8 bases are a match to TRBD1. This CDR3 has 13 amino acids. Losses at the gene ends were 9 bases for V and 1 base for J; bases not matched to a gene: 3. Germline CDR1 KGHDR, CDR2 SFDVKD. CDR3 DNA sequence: TGTGCCACCCAGGGGGCGGGGAACACTGAAGCTTTCTTT. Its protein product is CATQGAGNTEAFF.

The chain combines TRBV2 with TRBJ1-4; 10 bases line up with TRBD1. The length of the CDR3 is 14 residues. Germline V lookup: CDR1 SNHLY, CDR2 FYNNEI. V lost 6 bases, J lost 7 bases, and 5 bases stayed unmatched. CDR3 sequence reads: CASRDRGPTEKLFF. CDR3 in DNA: TGTGCCAGCAGAGACAGGGGGCCTACTGAAAAACTGTTTTTT.

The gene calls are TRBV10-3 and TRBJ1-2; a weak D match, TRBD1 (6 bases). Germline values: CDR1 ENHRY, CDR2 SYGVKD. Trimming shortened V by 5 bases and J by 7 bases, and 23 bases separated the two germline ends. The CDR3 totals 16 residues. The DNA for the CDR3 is TGTGCCATCAGTCGGACAACAGGGTCCGACACGGGTGGCTACACCTTC. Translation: CAISRTTGSDTGGYTF.

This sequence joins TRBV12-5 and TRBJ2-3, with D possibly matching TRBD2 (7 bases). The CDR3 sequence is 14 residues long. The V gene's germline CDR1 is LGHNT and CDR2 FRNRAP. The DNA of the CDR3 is TGTGCCTGGGGGGCGGGGGCCCGCACAGATACGCAGTATTTT. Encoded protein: CAWGAGARTDTQYF.

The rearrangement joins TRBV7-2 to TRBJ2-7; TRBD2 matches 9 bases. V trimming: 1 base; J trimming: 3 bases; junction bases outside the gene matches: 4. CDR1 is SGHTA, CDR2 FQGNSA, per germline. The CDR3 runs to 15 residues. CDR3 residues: CASSLGREGVYEQYF. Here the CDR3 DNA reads TGTGCCAGCAGCTTAGGGCGGGAGGGTGTCTACGAGCAGTACTTC.

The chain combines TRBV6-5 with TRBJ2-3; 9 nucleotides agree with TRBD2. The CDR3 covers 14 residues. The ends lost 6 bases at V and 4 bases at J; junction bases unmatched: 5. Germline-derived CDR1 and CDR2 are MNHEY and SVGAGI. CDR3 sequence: CASRTGTSSDTQYF. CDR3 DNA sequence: TGTGCCAGCAGAACCGGGACTAGCTCAGATACGCAGTATTTT.

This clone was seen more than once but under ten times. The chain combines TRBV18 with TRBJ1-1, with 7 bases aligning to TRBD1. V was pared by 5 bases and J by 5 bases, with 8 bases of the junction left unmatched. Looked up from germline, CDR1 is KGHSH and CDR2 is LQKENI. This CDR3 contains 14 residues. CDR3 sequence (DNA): TGTGCCAGCTCATCCAAGACAGGGCGAACTGAAGCTTTCTTT. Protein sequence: CASSSKTGRTEAFF.

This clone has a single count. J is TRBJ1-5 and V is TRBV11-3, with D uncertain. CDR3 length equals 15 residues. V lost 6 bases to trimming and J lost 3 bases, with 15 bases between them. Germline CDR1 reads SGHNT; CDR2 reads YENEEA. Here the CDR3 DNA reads TGTGCCAGCAGGACTGGAGTACGGTTCAATCAGCCCCAGCATTTT. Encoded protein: CASRTGVRFNQPQHF.

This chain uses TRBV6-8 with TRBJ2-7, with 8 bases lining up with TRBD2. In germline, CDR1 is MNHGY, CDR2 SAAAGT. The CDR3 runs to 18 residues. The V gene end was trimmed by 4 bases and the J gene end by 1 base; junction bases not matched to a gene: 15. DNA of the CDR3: TGTGCCAGCAGTTCCCACAACCGCACGGGGGGGGCTTCCTACGAGCAGTACTTC. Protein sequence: CASSSHNRTGGASYEQYF.

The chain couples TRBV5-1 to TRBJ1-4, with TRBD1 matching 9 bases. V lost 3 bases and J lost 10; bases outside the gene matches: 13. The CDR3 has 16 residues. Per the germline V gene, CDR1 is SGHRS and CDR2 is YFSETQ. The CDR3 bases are TGCGCCAGCAGCTCCGCCGGGACAGGGATCGTAGGAAAACTGTTTTTT. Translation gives CASSSAGTGIVGKLFF.

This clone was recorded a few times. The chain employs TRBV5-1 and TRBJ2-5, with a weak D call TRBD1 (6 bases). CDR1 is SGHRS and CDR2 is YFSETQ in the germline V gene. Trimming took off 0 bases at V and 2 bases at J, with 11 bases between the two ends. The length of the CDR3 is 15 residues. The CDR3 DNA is TGCGCCAGCAGCTTGGAGGCAGGGACACAAGAGACCCAGTACTTC. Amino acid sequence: CASSLEAGTQETQYF.

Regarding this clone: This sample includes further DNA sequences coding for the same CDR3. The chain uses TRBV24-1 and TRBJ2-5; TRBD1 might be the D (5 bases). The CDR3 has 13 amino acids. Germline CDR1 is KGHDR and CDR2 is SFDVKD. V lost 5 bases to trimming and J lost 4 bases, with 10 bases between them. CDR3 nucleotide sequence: TGTGCCACCAGTGGGGCAGGGCGAGAGACCCAGTACTTC. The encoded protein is CATSGAGRETQYF.

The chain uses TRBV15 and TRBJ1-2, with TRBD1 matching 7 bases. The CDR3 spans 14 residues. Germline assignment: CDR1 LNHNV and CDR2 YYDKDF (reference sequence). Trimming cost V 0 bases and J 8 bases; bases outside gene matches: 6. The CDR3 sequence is CATSREPGGYGYTF. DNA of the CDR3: TGTGCCACCAGCAGAGAACCAGGGGGGTACGGCTACACCTTC.

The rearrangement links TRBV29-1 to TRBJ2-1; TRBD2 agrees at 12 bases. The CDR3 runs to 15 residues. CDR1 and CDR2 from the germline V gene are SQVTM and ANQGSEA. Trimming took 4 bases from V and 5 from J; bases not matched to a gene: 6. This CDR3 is CSVASTSGRNNEQFF. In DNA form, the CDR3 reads TGCAGCGTTGCGTCGACTAGCGGGAGAAACAATGAGCAGTTCTTC.

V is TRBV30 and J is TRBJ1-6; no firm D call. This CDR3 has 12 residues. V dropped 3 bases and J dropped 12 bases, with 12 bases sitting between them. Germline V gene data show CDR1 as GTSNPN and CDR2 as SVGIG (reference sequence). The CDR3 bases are TGTGCCTGGAGGCGGACGAGCGGACCCCTCCACTTT. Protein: CAWRRTSGPLHF. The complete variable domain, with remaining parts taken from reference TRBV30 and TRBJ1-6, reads SQTIHQWPATLVQPVGSPLSLECTVEGTSNPNLYWYRQAAGRGLQLLFYSVGIGQISSEVPQNLSASRPQDRQFILSSKKLLLSDSGFYLCAWRRTSGPLHFGNGTRLTVT.

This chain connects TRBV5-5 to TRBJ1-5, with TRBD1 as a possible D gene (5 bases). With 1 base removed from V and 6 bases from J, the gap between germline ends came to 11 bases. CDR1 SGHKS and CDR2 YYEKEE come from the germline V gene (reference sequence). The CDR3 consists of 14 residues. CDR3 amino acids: CASSLYFGGQPQHF. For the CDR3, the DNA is TGTGCCAGCAGCTTGTACTTCGGGGGTCAGCCCCAGCATTTT.

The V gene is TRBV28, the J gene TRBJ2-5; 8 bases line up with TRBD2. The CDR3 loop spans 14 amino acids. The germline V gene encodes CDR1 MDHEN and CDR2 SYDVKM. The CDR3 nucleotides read TGTGCTACGGCCCGCGGGGGGTACCAAGAGACCCAGTACTTC. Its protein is CATARGGYQETQYF. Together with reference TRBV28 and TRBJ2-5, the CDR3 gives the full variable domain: DVKVTQSSRYLVKRTGEKVFLECVQDMDHENMFWYRQDPGLGLRLIYFSYDVKMKEKGDIPEGYSVSREKKERFSLILESASTNQTSMYLCATARGGYQETQYFGPGTRLLVL.

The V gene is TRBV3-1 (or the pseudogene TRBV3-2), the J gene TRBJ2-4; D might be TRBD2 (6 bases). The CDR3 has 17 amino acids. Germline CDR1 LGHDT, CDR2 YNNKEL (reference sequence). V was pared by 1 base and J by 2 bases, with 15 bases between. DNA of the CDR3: TGTGCCAGCAGCCAAGGTGGGGGGTCGGGAACCAAAAACATTCAGTACTTC. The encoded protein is CASSQGGGSGTKNIQYF.

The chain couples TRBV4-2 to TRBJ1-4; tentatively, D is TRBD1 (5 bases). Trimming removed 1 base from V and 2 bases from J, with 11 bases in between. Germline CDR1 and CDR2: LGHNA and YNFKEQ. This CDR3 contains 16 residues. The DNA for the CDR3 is TGTGCCAGCAGCCAAGCTCGGGGGAGTACTAATGAAAAACTGTTTTTT. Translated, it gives CASSQARGSTNEKLFF.